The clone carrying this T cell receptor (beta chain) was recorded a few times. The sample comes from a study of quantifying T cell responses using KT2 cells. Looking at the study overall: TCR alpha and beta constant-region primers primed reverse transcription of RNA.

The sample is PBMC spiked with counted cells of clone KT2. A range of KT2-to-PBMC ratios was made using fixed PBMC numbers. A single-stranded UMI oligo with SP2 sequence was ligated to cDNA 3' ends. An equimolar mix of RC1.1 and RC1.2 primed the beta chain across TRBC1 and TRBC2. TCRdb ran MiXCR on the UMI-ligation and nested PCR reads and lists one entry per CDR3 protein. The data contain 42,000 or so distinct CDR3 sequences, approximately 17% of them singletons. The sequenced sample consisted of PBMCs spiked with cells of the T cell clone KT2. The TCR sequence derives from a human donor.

Here the CDR3 reads CSAPGRDTGELFF. The DNA for the CDR3 is TGCAGTGCTCCGGGACGAGACACCGGGGAGCTGTTTTTT. The chain recombines TRBV20-1 with TRBJ2-2; D may correspond to TRBD1 or TRBD2 (5 bases each). Germline values: CDR1 DFQATT, CDR2 SNEGSKA (reference sequence). There are 13 residues in the CDR3. Trimming removed 5 bases at V and 3 bases at J, with 10 bases between.